A single sample is the source of the 11 T cell receptor beta chains below, sequenced in a study of cytomegalovirus exposure and HLA in healthy donors. This PCR relied on a set of 60 Vbeta primers and 13 Jbeta primers. Some clones are missing from TCRdb's copy, which holds only in-frame ones; the method was immunoSEQ multiplex PCR. The table lists 160,000 or so clones, approximately 78% of them singletons. Sequencing input: PBMCs. Source of these receptors: a male donor in good health and CMV-seropositive.

This clone was found once. This rearrangement joins TRBV7-9 to TRBJ1-4; a weak D match, TRBD1 (5 bases). Per the germline V gene, CDR1 is SEHNR and CDR2 is FQNEAQ (reference sequence). The CDR3 is 14 residues long. Between the trimmed V and J ends, which lost 7 bases and 11 bases, there was a span of 20 bases. This chain's CDR3 is CASTQGVSPGKLFF. The CDR3 DNA sequence: TGTGCCAGCACCCAAGGGGTCTCTCCCGGTAAACTGTTTTTT.

This clone has a single count. V gene TRBV25-1 combines with J gene TRBJ1-2; D call uncertain. The V gene lost 4 bases and the J gene lost 8 bases, with 14 bases spanning the gap. CDR1 is MGHDK, CDR2 SYGVNS, per germline. The CDR3 extends over 13 amino acids. CDR3 in amino acids: CASSAEAWRGYTF. DNA of the CDR3: TGTGCCAGCAGTGCCGAGGCCTGGCGGGGCTACACCTTC.

The V call is TRBV7-2, the J call TRBJ1-1; tentative D call: TRBD1 (5 bases). V dropped 3 bases and J dropped 11 bases, with 13 bases sitting between them. CDR1 is SGHTA, CDR2 FQGNSA, per germline. The CDR3 is 12 residues long. The CDR3 nucleotides read TGTGCCAGCAGCTTTGACAGATTTGGGGCTTTCTTT. As protein: CASSFDRFGAFF. Drawing the rest from reference TRBV7-2 and TRBJ1-1, the complete variable domain is GAGVSQSPSNKVTEKGKDVELRCDPISGHTALYWYRQSLGQGLEFLIYFQGNSAPDKSGLPSDRFSAERTGGSVSTLTIQRTQQEDSAVYLCASSFDRFGAFFGQGTRLTVV.

The sample holds a few counts of this clone. Mismatch with germline at one junction end may stem from a read error. The rearrangement joins TRBV29-1 to TRBJ2-6, with 9 bases lining up with TRBD2. This CDR3 is 17 amino acids long. The germline gives CDR1 SQVTM, CDR2 ANQGSEA. CDR3 coding DNA: TGCAGCGCAAGACTAGCGGACAAAATCTCTGGGGCCAACGGCCTGACTTTC. Its translation: CSARLADKISGANGLTF.

V and J are TRBV2 and TRBJ2-7; no clear D gene. The CDR3 is 11 residues long. The V and J ends lost 5 bases and 4 bases respectively, with 6 bases between them. Germline V gene sequence: CDR1 SNHLY, CDR2 FYNNEI. CDR3 sequence reads: CASSYYYEQYF. For the CDR3, the DNA is TGTGCCAGCAGTTACTATTACGAGCAGTACTTC.

The chain couples TRBV30 to TRBJ1-5; unclear D gene. From germline, CDR1 is GTSNPN and CDR2 SVGIG (reference sequence). This CDR3 is 12 amino acids long. V was clipped by 3 bases and J by 6 bases, with 9 bases between them. The CDR3 spells CAWSPSGQPQHF. CDR3 DNA: TGTGCCTGGAGCCCATCCGGTCAGCCCCAGCATTTT.

This clone was seen just once. The V gene is TRBV10-3, the J gene TRBJ1-2; 8 bases fit TRBD1. This CDR3 region has 17 residues. The germline V gene has CDR1 ENHRY and CDR2 SYGVKD. J was trimmed by 4 bases and V by 0 bases; bases with no gene match: 10. The CDR3 DNA reads TGTGCCATCAGTGAGTCGATTCGGACAGGGCGGGCCTATGGCTACACCTTC. This codes for CAISESIRTGRAYGYTF.

The chain is built from TRBV5-1 and TRBJ2-7; TRBD1 aligns across 8 bases. CDR1 is SGHRS, CDR2 YFSETQ, per germline. J gave up 4 bases and V 4 bases, and 13 bases lay outside the gene matches. This CDR3 is built from 16 residues. CDR3 region: CASSPGWAGGSYEQYF. In nucleotides, the CDR3 is TGCGCCAGCAGCCCAGGTTGGGCAGGGGGCTCGTACGAGCAGTACTTC.

The gene calls are TRBV6-1 and TRBJ2-7, with 7 bases fitting TRBD1. V shed 2 bases and J 5 bases; nucleotides not matched to a gene: 9. Germline V gene lookup returns CDR1 MNHNS and CDR2 SASEGT. CDR3 length: 15 amino acids. The CDR3 nucleotides read TGTGCCAGCAGTGAAACGGCAGGGGGTCGAGACGAGCAGTACTTC. It is translated as CASSETAGGRDEQYF.

This chain connects TRBV2 to TRBJ1-2, with a tentative D call TRBD1 (6 bases). V was clipped by 5 bases and J by 2 bases, with 12 bases between them. Germline V gene data show CDR1 as SNHLY and CDR2 as FYNNEI. The CDR3 is 14 residues long. The CDR3 is CASSSHRENYGYTF. The DNA for the CDR3 is TGTGCCAGCAGTTCCCACAGGGAAAACTATGGCTACACCTTC.

V usage is TRBV5-1 and J usage is TRBJ2-7; 10 nucleotides line up with TRBD2. CDR1 and CDR2 from the germline V gene are SGHRS and YFSETQ. The CDR3 is 14 residues long. The V gene end was trimmed by 6 bases and the J gene end by 3 bases; junction bases not matched to a gene: 6. The DNA of the CDR3 is TGCGCCAGCAAGAGGGGGACTAGCGACTACGAGCAGTACTTC. It specifies CASKRGTSDYEQYF.